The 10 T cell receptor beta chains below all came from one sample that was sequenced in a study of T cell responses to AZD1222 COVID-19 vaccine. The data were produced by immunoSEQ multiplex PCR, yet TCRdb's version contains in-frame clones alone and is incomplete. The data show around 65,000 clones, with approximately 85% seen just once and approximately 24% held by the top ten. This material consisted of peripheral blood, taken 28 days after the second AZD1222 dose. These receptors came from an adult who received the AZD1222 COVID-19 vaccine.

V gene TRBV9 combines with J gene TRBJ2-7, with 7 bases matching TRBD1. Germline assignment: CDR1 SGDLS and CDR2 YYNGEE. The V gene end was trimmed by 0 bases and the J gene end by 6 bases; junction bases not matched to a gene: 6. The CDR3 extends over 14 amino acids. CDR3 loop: CASSVGPGGSEQYF. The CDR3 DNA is TGTGCCAGCAGCGTAGGCCCAGGGGGTAGCGAGCAGTACTTC.

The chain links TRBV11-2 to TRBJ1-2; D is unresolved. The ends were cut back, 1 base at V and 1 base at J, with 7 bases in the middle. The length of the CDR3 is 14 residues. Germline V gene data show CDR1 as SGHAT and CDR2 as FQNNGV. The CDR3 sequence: CASSLGRGNYGYTF. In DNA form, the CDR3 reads TGTGCCAGCAGCTTAGGTCGGGGTAACTATGGCTACACCTTC.

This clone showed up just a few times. The CDR3 spells CASSFGGAGNTIYF. The CDR3 nucleotides read TGTGCCAGCAGTTTTGGAGGCGCTGGAAACACCATATATTTT. The chain links TRBV6-5 to TRBJ1-3; D unresolved. V was clipped by 4 bases and J by 2 bases, with 9 bases between them. The CDR3 length is 14 residues. Germline V gene data show CDR1 as MNHEY and CDR2 as SVGAGI.

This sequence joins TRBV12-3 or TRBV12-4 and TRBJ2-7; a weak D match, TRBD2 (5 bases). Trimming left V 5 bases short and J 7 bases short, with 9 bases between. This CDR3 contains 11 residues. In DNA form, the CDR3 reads TGTGCCAGCAGTCCCGGGAAGGAGCAGTACTTC. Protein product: CASSPGKEQYF.

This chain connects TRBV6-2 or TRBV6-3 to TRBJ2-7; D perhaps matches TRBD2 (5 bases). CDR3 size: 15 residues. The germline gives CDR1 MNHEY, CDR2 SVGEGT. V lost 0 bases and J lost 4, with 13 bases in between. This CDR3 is CASSYSAEIGYEQYF. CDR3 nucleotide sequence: TGTGCCAGCAGTTACTCAGCGGAGATTGGGTACGAGCAGTACTTC.

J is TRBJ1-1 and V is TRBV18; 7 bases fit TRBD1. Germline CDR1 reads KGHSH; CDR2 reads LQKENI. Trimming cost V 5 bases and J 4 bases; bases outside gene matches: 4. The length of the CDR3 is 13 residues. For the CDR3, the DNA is TGTGCCAGCTCAGACAGGGTCGGCACTGAAGCTTTCTTT. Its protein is CASSDRVGTEAFF.

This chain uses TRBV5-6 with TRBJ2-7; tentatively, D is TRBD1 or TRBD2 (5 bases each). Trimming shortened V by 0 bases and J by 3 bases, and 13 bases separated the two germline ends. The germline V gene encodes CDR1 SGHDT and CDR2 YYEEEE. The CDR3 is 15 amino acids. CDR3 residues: CASSLGGSPLYEQYF. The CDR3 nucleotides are TGTGCCAGCAGCTTGGGGGGGTCTCCCCTCTACGAGCAGTACTTC. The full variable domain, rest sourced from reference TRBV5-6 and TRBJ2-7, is DAGVTQSPTHLIKTRGQQVTLRCSPKSGHDTVSWYQQALGQGPQFIFQYYEEEERQRGNFPDRFSGHQFPNYSSELNVNALLLGDSALYLCASSLGGSPLYEQYFGPGTRLTVT.

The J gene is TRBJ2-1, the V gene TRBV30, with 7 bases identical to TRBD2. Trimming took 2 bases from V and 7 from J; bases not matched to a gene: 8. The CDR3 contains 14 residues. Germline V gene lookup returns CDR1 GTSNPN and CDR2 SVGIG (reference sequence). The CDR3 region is CAWSLTHGGNEQFF. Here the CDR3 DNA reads TGTGCCTGGAGTCTTACCCACGGGGGGAATGAGCAGTTCTTC.

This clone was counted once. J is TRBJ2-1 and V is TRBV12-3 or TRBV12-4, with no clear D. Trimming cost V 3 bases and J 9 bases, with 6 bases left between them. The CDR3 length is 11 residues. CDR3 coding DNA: TGTGCCAGCAGTTTGAAGGGTGAGCAGTTCTTC. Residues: CASSLKGEQFF.

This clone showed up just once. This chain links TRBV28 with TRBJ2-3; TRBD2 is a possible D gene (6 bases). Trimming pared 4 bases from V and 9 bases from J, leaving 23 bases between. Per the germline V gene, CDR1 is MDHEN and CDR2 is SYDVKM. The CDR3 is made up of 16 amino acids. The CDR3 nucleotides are TGTGCCAGCAGTTGGGTACGGCGGGGAGGTTCCAACACGCAGTATTTT. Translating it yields CASSWVRRGGSNTQYF. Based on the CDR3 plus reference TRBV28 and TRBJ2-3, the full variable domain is DVKVTQSSRYLVKRTGEKVFLECVQDMDHENMFWYRQDPGLGLRLIYFSYDVKMKEKGDIPEGYSVSREKKERFSLILESASTNQTSMYLCASSWVRRGGSNTQYFGPGTRLTVL.